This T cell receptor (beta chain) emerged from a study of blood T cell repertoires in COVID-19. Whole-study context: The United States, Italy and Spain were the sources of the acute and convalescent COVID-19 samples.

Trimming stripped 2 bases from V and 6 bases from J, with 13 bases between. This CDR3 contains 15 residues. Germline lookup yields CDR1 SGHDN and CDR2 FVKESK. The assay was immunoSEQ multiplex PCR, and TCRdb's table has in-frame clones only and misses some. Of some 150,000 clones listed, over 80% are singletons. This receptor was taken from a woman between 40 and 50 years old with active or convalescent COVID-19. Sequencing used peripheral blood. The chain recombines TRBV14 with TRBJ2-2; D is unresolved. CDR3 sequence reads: CASSQFQAWPGELFF. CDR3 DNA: TGTGCCAGCAGCCAATTCCAGGCCTGGCCCGGGGAGCTGTTTTTT.